This TCR beta chain was recorded in a study of vaccination and CD4 T cells after COVID-19. This clonotype occurred a few times. What it binds is unknown. The junction had 8 bases not matched to a gene; V was cut back by 4 bases and J by 3 bases. The CDR3 is 16 amino acids. CDR1 is KGHDR, CDR2 SFDVKD, per germline. With the Oncomine TCR Beta short-read assay, DNA from cultured CD4+ T cells was sequenced. TCRdb passed the PCR reads through MiXCR, listing each CDR3 protein once. Among more than 20,000 distinct CDR3 sequences, 35% to 45% were seen once, and the ten largest hold over 4%. Treatment described: roughly nine-day PBMC culture with coronavirus spike peptide pools or control peptides (ViraFEST assay).

The sequence came from a human donor who had recovered from COVID-19. The chain has TRBV24-1 and TRBJ2-3; 8 positions agree with TRBD1. Sequencing used CD4+ T cells from blood, cultured in vitro, obtained before SARS-CoV-2 vaccination. CDR3 protein: CATSDLDRVGTDTQYF. As DNA, the CDR3 is TGTGCCACCAGTGACCTGGACAGGGTGGGGACAGATACGCAGTATTTT.